This T cell receptor (beta chain) was observed in a study of PD-1 blockade in classical Hodgkin lymphoma. Points from the study as a whole: Reasons behind the repertoire differences stay unclear, perhaps disease activity or earlier therapy. Reported baseline diversity: healthy donors highest, relapsed/refractory patients lowest.

In germline, CDR1 is SGDLS, CDR2 YYNGEE. This CDR3 region has 13 residues. The V gene lost 3 bases and the J gene lost 0 bases, with 1 base spanning the gap. The time point here: newly diagnosed, previously untreated cHL patient sample. The data were produced by immunoSEQ multiplex PCR, yet TCRdb's version contains in-frame clones alone and is incomplete. The sample consists of 7,000 or so clones, more than 60% of them appearing once. This clone is labeled medium-sized. The antigen is unknown. The clonotype was recovered from a human donor with classical Hodgkin lymphoma. The V call is TRBV9, the J call TRBJ2-6, with D hard to call. What was sequenced was peripheral blood mononuclear cells (PBMCs). The CDR3 coding sequence is TGTGCCAGCAGCGCCTCTGGGGCCAACGTCCTGACTTTC. Translating gives CASSASGANVLTF. Variable domain in full (rest from reference TRBV9 and TRBJ2-6): DSGVTQTPKHLITATGQRVTLRCSPRSGDLSVYWYQQSLDQGLQFLIQYYNGEERAKGNILERFSAQQFPDLHSELNLSSLELGDSALYFCASSASGANVLTFGAGSRLTVL.